This is a list of T cell receptor beta chains from one sample in a study of CD8 T cells in Susac syndrome. MiXCR, applied by TCRdb to the immunoSEQ multiplex PCR reads, yields one record per CDR3 protein. Of 200,000 to 250,000 distinct CDR3 sequences listed, just under 95% are singletons. The specimen sequenced was CD4+ T cells from PBMCs. The receptor set was obtained from a human donor with multiple sclerosis. CDR3s include the opening cysteine and the closing phenylalanine or tryptophan. The D gene is left open where the match is weak. A row's size may be missing; if present it is once, few, many or a size class.

len	v_gene	j_gene	abundance	d_gene	CDR3nt	CDR3aa
14	TRBV7-9	TRBJ1-2	-	TRBD1	TGTGCCAGCAGCTTAGCACCAGGGGGGTATGGCTACACCTTC	CASSLAPGGYGYTF
14	TRBV3-1	TRBJ2-7	-	TRBD1	TGTGCCAGCAGCCAGGGGACAGTTAACTACGAGCAGTACTTC	CASSQGTVNYEQYF
15	TRBV9	TRBJ2-6	-	-	TGTGCCAGCAGCGTACGGCTCTCTGGGGCCAACGTCCTGACTTTC	CASSVRLSGANVLTF
15	TRBV6-6	TRBJ1-3	-	-	TGTGCCAGCAGTTACAGTACGAGCTCTGGAAACACCATATATTTT	CASSYSTSSGNTIYF
14	TRBV5-1	TRBJ2-5	-	TRBD1	TGCGCCAGCAGCCAAGAGACAGGGACCGGCCCCCGGTACTTC	CASSQETGTGPRYF
13	TRBV2	TRBJ2-7	-	-	TGTGCCAGCAGCCTTCAGGTTACCTACGAGCAGTACTTC	CASSLQVTYEQYF
15	TRBV3-1	TRBJ1-2	-	-	TGTGCCAGCAGCCCCACCCTTACAGGGAACTATGGCTACACCTTC	CASSPTLTGNYGYTF
18	TRBV11-2	TRBJ2-3	-	-	TGTGCCAGCAGCTTTGGGACATGGGGTGAAACTAGCACAGATACGCAGTATTTT	CASSFGTWGETSTDTQYF
18	TRBV6-1	TRBJ2-6	-	-	TGTGCCAGCACCAGAGGCCCTACCGGGGCGGGTGGGGCCAACGTCCTGACTTTC	CASTRGPTGAGGANVLTF
14	TRBV7-8	TRBJ2-5	-	-	TGTGCCAGCAGCTTAGAGGAAACTCAAGAGACCCAGTACTTC	CASSLEETQETQYF
13	TRBV5-1	TRBJ2-7	-	TRBD1	TGCGCCAGCGCGACAGGGAGCTCCTACGAGCAGTACTTC	CASATGSSYEQYF
13	TRBV6-5	TRBJ1-2	-	-	TGTGCCAGCATCTTCGGACCGGGCGGGGGCTACACCTTC	CASIFGPGGGYTF
15	TRBV2	TRBJ2-3	-	-	TGTGCCAGCAGCACTGGGGCAGATCTTAAGGATACGCAGTATTTT	CASSTGADLKDTQYF
15	TRBV20-1	TRBJ1-2	-	TRBD1	TGCAGTGCCAGTCGGAATACCGGGACAGATAATGGCTACACCTTC	CSASRNTGTDNGYTF
12	TRBV3-1	TRBJ1-2	-	-	TGTGCCAGCAGCCGAGACTTGGGTGGCTACACCTTC	CASSRDLGGYTF
13	TRBV11-1	TRBJ2-5	-	-	TGTGCCAGCAGACCTGAGGGGGGAGAGACCCAGTACTTC	CASRPEGGETQYF
19	TRBV3-1	TRBJ2-5	-	TRBD2	TGTGCCAGCAGCCAAGATCGGCGGGGGGGCCTTTGGAATCAAGAGACCCAGTACTTC	CASSQDRRGGLWNQETQYF
15	TRBV20-1	TRBJ2-3	-	TRBD2	TGCAGTGCCCCCGGGGCTAGCGGGGTCACAGATACGCAGTATTTT	CSAPGASGVTDTQYF
15	TRBV29-1	TRBJ2-1	-	TRBD1	TGCAGCGAGATAACCGGGACAGGCTCCTACAATGAGCAGCTCTTC	CSEITGTGSYNEQLF
14	TRBV20-1	TRBJ2-2	-	-	TGCAGTGCTAGACTAGCGCCGAACACCGGGGAGCTGTTTTTT	CSARLAPNTGELFF
14	TRBV19	TRBJ1-5	-	-	TGTGCCAGTAGGCAGTCCAGCAATAATCAGCCCCAGCATTTT	CASRQSSNNQPQHF
14	TRBV3-1	TRBJ2-2	-	-	TGTGCCAGCAGCCAGGGAGTGGGCACCGGGGAGCTGTTTTTT	CASSQGVGTGELFF
15	TRBV9	TRBJ1-4	-	TRBD1	TGTGCCAGCAGTCCTCGGACAGGGTGGGATGAAAAACTGTTTTTT	CASSPRTGWDEKLFF
13	TRBV12-3/TRBV12-4	TRBJ1-2	-	-	TGTGCCAGCAGTATGACCTCTAACTATGGCTACACCTTC	CASSMTSNYGYTF
15	TRBV30	TRBJ2-1	-	TRBD2	TGTGCCTGGGGCCGGACCGGGGGGAATAACAATGAGCAGTTCTTC	CAWGRTGGNNNEQFF
15	TRBV20-1	TRBJ2-5	once	-	TGCAGTGCTAGATGGACGCCGGGGAGCTCGGAGACCCAGTACTTC	CSARWTPGSSETQYF
13	TRBV14	TRBJ1-2	once	-	TGTGCCAGCAGCCCGGCAGGGTACTATGGCTACACCTTC	CASSPAGYYGYTF
14	TRBV20-1	TRBJ1-1	-	TRBD1	TGCAGTGCTGACCCAGGACAGGGGATCGCTGAAGCTTTCTTT	CSADPGQGIAEAFF
15	TRBV12-3/TRBV12-4	TRBJ1-6	-	-	TGTGCCAGCAGCCCCATGCGGGGGAGCGATTCACCCCTCCACTTT	CASSPMRGSDSPLHF
13	TRBV3-1	TRBJ2-3	few	-	TGTGCCAGCAGCCAAGGCAGAGCAGATACGCAGTATTTT	CASSQGRADTQYF
10	TRBV7-2	TRBJ1-2	-	-	TGTGCCAGCTCAAATTGGGACATCACCTTC	CASSNWDITF
16	TRBV30	TRBJ2-1	once	TRBD2	TGTGCCTGGAGTAGGGCTAGCGGGGGACCCACCAATGAGCAGTTCTTC	CAWSRASGGPTNEQFF
12	TRBV6-2/TRBV6-3	TRBJ1-5	-	-	TGTGCCACCCAGGCACGGGATCAGCCCCAGCATTTT	CATQARDQPQHF
13	TRBV12-3/TRBV12-4	TRBJ1-5	-	-	TGTGCCACCGGAGCAGGTTTTGGACAGCCCCAGCATTTT	CATGAGFGQPQHF
15	TRBV27	TRBJ1-5	-	-	TGTGCCAGCAGTCCAGGGGTTGGCGGCAATCAGCCCCAGCATTTT	CASSPGVGGNQPQHF
14	TRBV20-1	TRBJ1-1	-	-	TGCAGTGCTCGTAGGGATGTCATGAACACTGAAGCTTTCTTT	CSARRDVMNTEAFF
15	TRBV5-1	TRBJ1-4	-	-	TGCGCCAGCAGCTTGGATCCAGGGGTAGATGAAAAACTGTTTTTT	CASSLDPGVDEKLFF
16	TRBV20-1	TRBJ2-3	-	TRBD2	TGCAGTGCTACGGGACTAGCGGGGGTGAGCACAGATACGCAGTATTTT	CSATGLAGVSTDTQYF
16	TRBV30	TRBJ1-5	-	-	TGTGCCTGGAGTAGCGCCGGCTTGAATAGCAATCAGCCCCAGCATTTT	CAWSSAGLNSNQPQHF
17	TRBV7-8	TRBJ1-5	-	TRBD1	TGTGCCAGCAGCTTAGGGGACAGGGGGCTGGTGGGCCAGCCCCAGCATTTT	CASSLGDRGLVGQPQHF
16	TRBV24-1	TRBJ1-6	-	-	TGTGCCACCAGTGATTTGCCGGACTCCTATAATTCACCCCTCCACTTT	CATSDLPDSYNSPLHF
13	TRBV20-1	TRBJ2-3	-	-	TGCAGTGCTACTGTAGGGGGCACAGATACGCAGTATTTT	CSATVGGTDTQYF
16	TRBV3-1	TRBJ2-1	-	TRBD1	TGTGCCAGCAGCCGCGTAGCCGGGACAGGGAGCAATGAGCAGTTCTTC	CASSRVAGTGSNEQFF
14	TRBV6-2/TRBV6-3	TRBJ2-7	-	TRBD2	TGTGCCAGCAGTCGACGGGGACTAGCCTACGAGCAGTACTTC	CASSRRGLAYEQYF
16	TRBV3-1	TRBJ1-5	-	-	TGTGCCAGCAGCCAAACGAGACCCGGGACCATTCAGCCCCAGCATTTT	CASSQTRPGTIQPQHF
15	TRBV13	TRBJ1-4	-	-	TGTGCCAGCAGCCCCGACAGGTTGGCTAATGAAAAACTGTTTTTT	CASSPDRLANEKLFF
13	TRBV9	TRBJ2-5	-	-	TGTGCCAGCAGCGTAGGCATGAAAGAGACCCAGTACTTC	CASSVGMKETQYF
19	TRBV3-1	TRBJ2-4	-	TRBD1	TGTGCCAGCAGCCAACCTTCCGGACAGGGGTTGGTAGCCAAAAACATTCAGTACTTC	CASSQPSGQGLVAKNIQYF
15	TRBV29-1	TRBJ2-3	-	TRBD1	TGCAGCGTTGGCGACAGGGAGCAGAGCACAGATACGCAGTATTTT	CSVGDREQSTDTQYF
13	TRBV6-5	TRBJ2-1	-	TRBD2	TGTGCCAGCAGCGCTAGCGGGGGGGCAGAGCAGTTCTTC	CASSASGGAEQFF
16	TRBV5-4	TRBJ1-1	-	-	TGTGCCAGCAGCAATGGGGGTCGGGGGTTGATCACTGAAGCTTTCTTT	CASSNGGRGLITEAFF
12	TRBV3-1	TRBJ2-7	-	-	TGTGCCAGCGGCAGGGGAACCTACGAGCAGTACTTC	CASGRGTYEQYF
14	TRBV30	TRBJ1-5	-	-	TGTGCCTGGAGTGTAGGGACAAGCAATCAGCCCCAGCATTTT	CAWSVGTSNQPQHF
16	TRBV3-1	TRBJ2-3	-	-	TGTGCCAGCAGCCAAGTTCTGGCTAGTGGAACAGATACGCAGTATTTT	CASSQVLASGTDTQYF
13	TRBV7-9	TRBJ2-1	-	-	TGTGCCAGCAGATCCGGGCCGGCCAATGAGCAGTTCTTC	CASRSGPANEQFF
13	TRBV30	TRBJ1-2	-	TRBD1	TGTGCCTGGAGCGTACAGGGGAATAGTGGCTACACCTTC	CAWSVQGNSGYTF
15	TRBV30	TRBJ2-1	-	-	TGTGCCTGGGCCCGGGGACACCAGTCCTACAATGAGCAGTTCTTC	CAWARGHQSYNEQFF